Each of the 25 T cell receptor beta chains below was sequenced from the same sample in a study of cytomegalovirus exposure and HLA in healthy donors. A multiplex PCR was run with 60 Vbeta primers and 13 Jbeta primers. The table came from immunoSEQ multiplex PCR; TCRdb's copy has only in-frame clones and leaves some out. The data contain about 250,000 clones, roughly 84% of them singletons. The source material was PBMCs. The receptors shown here come from a girl aged 2 to 9 in good health and CMV-seronegative.

This chain connects TRBV5-1 to TRBJ2-3; 13 bases line up with TRBD2. The CDR3 is 17 amino acids. Germline CDR1 reads SGHRS; CDR2 reads YFSETQ. The trim removed 4 bases at V and 6 bases at J, leaving 11 bases unmatched. The CDR3 region has the DNA TGCGCCAGCAGCACGGGACTAGCGGGAAGTACCCCGGATACGCAGTATTTT. Protein: CASSTGLAGSTPDTQYF.

This sequence joins TRBV12-5 and TRBJ1-6; D unresolved. Germline V lookup: CDR1 LGHNT, CDR2 FRNRAP. The CDR3 has 15 amino acids. The germline V and J ends were trimmed by 7 bases and 0 bases, with 10 bases remaining between them. CDR3 sequence reads: CASARRGSYNSPLHF. CDR3 DNA sequence: TGTGCTAGTGCTCGTCGGGGCTCCTATAATTCACCCCTCCACTTT.

The gene calls are TRBV5-5 and TRBJ2-5, with 9 bases matching TRBD2. J was trimmed by 8 bases and V by 4 bases; bases with no gene match: 9. The CDR3 spans 14 residues. Germline loops: CDR1 SGHKS, CDR2 YYEKEE (reference sequence). In nucleotides, the CDR3 is TGTGCCAGCAGCCCCAGACTAGCGGTGGCAACCCAGTACTTC. This encodes CASSPRLAVATQYF.

This clone was seen more than once but under ten times. The rearrangement joins TRBV6-5 to TRBJ2-7; 12 bases fit TRBD2. The CDR3 is made up of 16 amino acids. V lost 4 bases, J lost 2 bases, and 6 bases stayed unmatched. The germline gives CDR1 MNHEY, CDR2 SVGAGI. This CDR3 is CASSFRLAGDPYEQYF. The CDR3 nucleotides read TGTGCCAGCAGTTTTCGACTAGCGGGGGATCCCTACGAGCAGTACTTC.

The chain couples TRBV11-2 to TRBJ1-3, with D perhaps TRBD1 (6 bases). The length of the CDR3 is 13 residues. The V gene's germline CDR1 is SGHAT and CDR2 FQNNGV. Trimming removed 4 bases from V and 4 bases from J, with 8 bases in between. The CDR3 bases are TGTGCCAGCAGCTCCGGACAGGGAAACACCATATATTTT. It translates to CASSSGQGNTIYF.

This clone has a single count. This chain links TRBV19 with TRBJ2-7; 9 positions agree with TRBD2. Germline CDR1 LNHDA, CDR2 SQIVND (reference sequence). V shed 2 bases and J 2 bases; nucleotides not matched to a gene: 1. The CDR3 spans 14 residues. DNA for the CDR3: TGTGCCAGTAGTATATCTAGCGGGGCCTACGAGCAGTACTTC. The encoded protein is CASSISSGAYEQYF. The full variable domain, rest sourced from reference TRBV19 and TRBJ2-7, is DGGITQSPKYLFRKEGQNVTLSCEQNLNHDAMYWYRQDPGQGLRLIYYSQIVNDFQKGDIAEGYSVSREKKESFPLTVTSAQKNPTAFYLCASSISSGAYEQYFGPGTRLTVT.

The chain recombines TRBV5-1 with TRBJ1-1, with 9 bases lining up with TRBD1. There are 13 residues in the CDR3. The germline gives CDR1 SGHRS, CDR2 YFSETQ. The V gene end was trimmed by 4 bases and the J gene end by 5 bases; junction bases not matched to a gene: 3. The chain's CDR3 is CASSAGQGTEAFF. Here the CDR3 DNA reads TGCGCCAGCAGCGCGGGACAGGGTACTGAAGCTTTCTTT.

This rearrangement joins TRBV18 to TRBJ1-1; D not certain. CDR3 length equals 14 residues. From germline, CDR1 is KGHSH and CDR2 LQKENI. Trimming took 2 bases from V and 1 from J, leaving 8 bases between them. CDR3 loop: CASSPLLQNTEAFF. The DNA for the CDR3 is TGTGCCAGCTCACCATTATTACAGAACACTGAAGCTTTCTTT.

CDR3 DNA sequence: TGTGCCAGCAGCGGCGACCGGCGGGGGGGACAAGAGACCCAGTACTTC. It translates to CASSGDRRGGQETQYF. V is TRBV9 and J is TRBJ2-5; 9 bases map to TRBD2. V shed 3 bases, J shed 2 bases, and the junction held 8 bases outside the gene matches. The CDR3 is made up of 16 amino acids. CDR1 is SGDLS and CDR2 is YYNGEE in the germline V gene.

Notes on this clone: Other DNA sequences from this sample encode an identical CDR3 as well. The CDR3 region has the DNA TGCGCCAGCAGCTTGAACGTGCCGGGTCACACTGAAGCTTTCTTT. Translating gives CASSLNVPGHTEAFF. The chain combines TRBV5-1 with TRBJ1-1; D not certain. Between the trimmed V and J ends, which lost 1 base and 3 bases, there was a span of 13 bases. CDR1 is SGHRS, CDR2 YFSETQ, per germline. The CDR3 loop spans 15 amino acids.

The V gene is TRBV27, the J gene TRBJ1-5, with 9 bases aligning to TRBD1. The length of the CDR3 is 16 residues. Germline CDR1 is MNHEY and CDR2 is SMNVEV (reference sequence). Unmatched junction bases numbered 8, after V lost 8 bases and J lost 0 bases. In nucleotides, the CDR3 is TGTGCCAGCCAGGGACAGGGAGGGTATAGCAATCAGCCCCAGCATTTT. As protein: CASQGQGGYSNQPQHF.

The chain is built from TRBV29-1 and TRBJ2-1; D is possibly TRBD2 (6 bases). The germline gives CDR1 SQVTM, CDR2 ANQGSEA. The CDR3 sequence is 11 residues long. V lost 8 bases and J 7 bases, leaving 12 bases between the germline ends. In DNA, the CDR3 is TGCAGCCTCGCGGGAACTAATGAGCAGTTCTTC. Its translation is CSLAGTNEQFF.

The rearrangement joins TRBV5-6 to TRBJ1-2; TRBD1 might be the D (5 bases). Germline assignment: CDR1 SGHDT and CDR2 YYEEEE. The V end was cut by 1 base, the J end by 7 bases, with 14 bases between. The CDR3 covers 14 residues. The chain's CDR3 is CASSLYDSLGGYTF. DNA for the CDR3: TGTGCCAGCAGCTTGTATGACAGCCTTGGTGGCTACACCTTC. The complete variable domain, with remaining parts taken from reference TRBV5-6 and TRBJ1-2, reads DAGVTQSPTHLIKTRGQQVTLRCSPKSGHDTVSWYQQALGQGPQFIFQYYEEEERQRGNFPDRFSGHQFPNYSSELNVNALLLGDSALYLCASSLYDSLGGYTFGSGTRLTVV.

The chain has TRBV6-1 and TRBJ1-2, with 8 bases identical to TRBD1. CDR1 is MNHNS, CDR2 SASEGT, per germline. The CDR3 totals 14 residues. The J segment lost 3 bases and the V segment lost 4 bases, leaving 4 bases of the junction unmatched. In nucleotides, the CDR3 is TGTGCCAGCAGTGTAGGACAGGGCGACTATGGCTACACCTTC. It specifies CASSVGQGDYGYTF.

The genes are TRBV25-1 and TRBJ2-7, with D possibly TRBD1 on 6 matching bases. Between the trimmed V and J ends, which lost 0 bases and 1 base, there was a span of 10 bases. This CDR3 spans 15 amino acids. Germline CDR1 MGHDK, CDR2 SYGVNS. CDR3 coding DNA: TGTGCCAGCAGTGAATATGTAGGGGGATCCTACGAGCAGTACTTC. Protein product: CASSEYVGGSYEQYF.

The count of this clone is one. The chain has TRBV15 and TRBJ2-1; 11 nucleotides align to TRBD2. Trimming removed 0 bases from V and 9 bases from J; junction bases left unmatched: 10. This CDR3 is 17 amino acids long. CDR1 and CDR2 (germline): LNHNV, YYDKDF (reference sequence). The CDR3 nucleotides read TGTGCCACCAGCAGAGATTTGCTAGCGGGGGGCCCCGGTGAGCAGTTCTTC. It is translated as CATSRDLLAGGPGEQFF. Variable domain in full (rest from reference TRBV15 and TRBJ2-1): DAMVIQNPRYQVTQFGKPVTLSCSQTLNHNVMYWYQQKSSQAPKLLFHYYDKDFNNEADTPDNFQSRRPNTSFCFLDIRSPGLGDTAMYLCATSRDLLAGGPGEQFFGPGTRLTVL.

The chain uses TRBV7-9 and TRBJ1-2; no clear D gene. With 5 bases removed from V and 4 bases from J, the gap between germline ends came to 8 bases. Germline loops: CDR1 SEHNR, CDR2 FQNEAQ (reference sequence). This CDR3 has 12 amino acids. The CDR3 loop reads CASSPEAYGYTF. The CDR3 DNA is TGTGCCAGCAGCCCGGAGGCCTATGGCTACACCTTC.

This clone was counted a few times. In DNA form, the CDR3 reads TGTGCCAGCAGCTGGACTAGCGGGAGCTACGAGCAGTACTTC. Protein product: CASSWTSGSYEQYF. This sequence joins TRBV5-6 and TRBJ2-5, with TRBD2 matching 13 bases. Matching the DNA end better, TRBJ2-7 makes the J call doubtful. The germline V gene has CDR1 SGHDT and CDR2 YYEEEE. The length of the CDR3 is 14 residues.

The chain uses TRBV2 and TRBJ2-5; 7 nucleotides align to TRBD1. Germline CDR1 SNHLY, CDR2 FYNNEI. Losses at the gene ends were 6 bases for V and 2 bases for J; bases not matched to a gene: 9. The CDR3 loop spans 15 amino acids. CDR3 amino acids: CASRSVTGDQETQYF. The CDR3 DNA follows: TGTGCCAGCAGGAGCGTAACAGGGGATCAAGAGACCCAGTACTTC.

This rearrangement joins TRBV7-9 to TRBJ2-1; tentatively, D is TRBD1 (6 bases). Trimming took 1 base from V and 6 from J, leaving 7 bases between them. Per the germline V gene, CDR1 is SEHNR and CDR2 is FQNEAQ (reference sequence). The CDR3 runs 13 residues. In DNA, the CDR3 is TGTGCCAGCAGCTTAGGGACAGTCAATGAGCAGTTCTTC. Amino acid sequence: CASSLGTVNEQFF. The full variable domain, rest sourced from reference TRBV7-9 and TRBJ2-1, is DTGVSQNPRHKITKRGQNVTFRCDPISEHNRLYWYRQTLGQGPEFLTYFQNEAQLEKSRLLSDRFSAERPKGSFSTLEIQRTEQGDSAMYLCASSLGTVNEQFFGPGTRLTVL.

This chain's CDR3 is CASSFRTSGEEGEQFF. The CDR3 bases are TGCGCCAGCAGCTTCAGGACTAGCGGGGAAGAGGGTGAGCAGTTCTTC. The chain employs TRBV5-1 and TRBJ2-1, with 12 nucleotides matching TRBD2. CDR1 is SGHRS and CDR2 is YFSETQ in the germline V gene. The CDR3 is made up of 16 amino acids. V trimming: 2 bases; J trimming: 9 bases; junction bases outside the gene matches: 9.

This sequence joins TRBV5-1 and TRBJ2-7; 10 positions match TRBD2. V was clipped by 0 bases and J by 6 bases; unmatched bases: 9. The length of the CDR3 is 16 residues. The germline gives CDR1 SGHRS, CDR2 YFSETQ. CDR3 loop: CASSLGEAGGLREQYF. CDR3 in DNA: TGCGCCAGCAGCTTGGGCGAAGCGGGAGGGCTGCGCGAGCAGTACTTC.

This chain joins TRBV7-8 and TRBJ2-6; 7 nucleotides line up with TRBD1. V trimming: 3 bases; J trimming: 10 bases; junction bases outside the gene matches: 3. Germline assignment: CDR1 SGHVS and CDR2 FQNEAQ. The CDR3 has 13 amino acids. The CDR3 region is CASSLDRRNVLTF. The CDR3 DNA reads as TGTGCCAGCAGCTTGGACAGGAGAAACGTCCTGACTTTC.

The V gene is TRBV6-1, the J gene TRBJ1-1; perhaps TRBD1 as D (5 bases). The germline V gene encodes CDR1 MNHNS and CDR2 SASEGT. The V and J ends lost 5 bases and 2 bases respectively, with 12 bases between them. This CDR3 has 14 amino acids. CDR3 DNA: TGTGCCAGCAGTAAAAACGACAGAAACACTGAAGCTTTCTTT. Amino acid sequence: CASSKNDRNTEAFF.

On this clone: Other DNA sequences in this specimen translate into the identical CDR3. The V gene is TRBV5-1, the J gene TRBJ2-7, with 11 bases that match TRBD2. The germline V gene encodes CDR1 SGHRS and CDR2 YFSETQ. V lost 1 base and J lost 4; bases outside the gene matches: 1. The CDR3 contains 14 residues. CDR3 protein: CASSLTSGSYEQYF. The CDR3 coding sequence is TGCGCCAGCAGCTTGACTAGCGGGAGTTACGAGCAGTACTTC.